This record covers a single T cell receptor beta chain. Its antigen is not known. Using immunoSEQ multiplex PCR, the repertoire was profiled, and TCRdb retains in-frame clones only, with some absent. In total, the table holds some 96 clones. This entry is derived from a study of circulating tumor DNA in untreated peripheral T-cell lymphoma. Study-level findings and limits: Tumor-specific clonotypes were found in less than 85% of patients.

The sample consisted of cell-free DNA from blood serum. The receptor's source is a human donor with peripheral T-cell lymphoma.

The CDR3 here is CASSSGLAAPSSYNEQFF. As DNA, the CDR3 is TGTGCCAGCAGCTCTGGACTAGCGGCCCCAAGCTCCTACAATGAGCAGTTCTTC. The rearrangement joins TRBV5-4 to TRBJ2-1, with 10 bases identical to TRBD2. This CDR3 is 18 amino acids long. After removal of 3 bases from V and 0 bases from J, the junction contained 9 bases not matched to a gene. The germline CDR1 and CDR2 sequences are SGHNT and YYREEE (reference sequence).